This T cell receptor (beta chain) was sequenced for a study of blood T cells in healthy people across ages. Then a second PCR, running roughly 7 to 11 cycles, was carried out with a sample-barcoded 5' primer and a J-beta primer mix. TCRdb reanalysed the 5' RACE reads using MiXCR and keeps one entry per CDR3 protein. The sample yields roughly 700,000 distinct CDR3 sequences, just under 25% seen once. CDR3 length equals 14 residues. Germline V lookup: CDR1 DFQATT, CDR2 SNEGSKA (reference sequence). Every sample had a minimum of 6 million PBMCs isolated. At least 5.5 micrograms of total RNA were extracted per sample. General study findings and limits: The recorded TCR beta diversity per million T cells decreased in a roughly linear manner with age.

In regard to this clonotype: Its matching antigen is unknown.

These records were also assigned to another study, of T cells of mothers and their children. That paper adds: Thymic selection molds TCR recombination products alike in related and unrelated pairs.

Material: blood. The rearrangement joins TRBV20-1 to TRBJ2-1, with 7 nucleotides matching TRBD2. The J call may be wrong; the DNA end is better matched by TRBJ2-5. This receptor was identified in a boy between 10 and 17 years old in good health. The CDR3 DNA reads as TGCAGTGCAACTAGCGTGCCAGACTGGGAGACCCAGTACTTC. Its protein is CSATSVPDWETQYF.